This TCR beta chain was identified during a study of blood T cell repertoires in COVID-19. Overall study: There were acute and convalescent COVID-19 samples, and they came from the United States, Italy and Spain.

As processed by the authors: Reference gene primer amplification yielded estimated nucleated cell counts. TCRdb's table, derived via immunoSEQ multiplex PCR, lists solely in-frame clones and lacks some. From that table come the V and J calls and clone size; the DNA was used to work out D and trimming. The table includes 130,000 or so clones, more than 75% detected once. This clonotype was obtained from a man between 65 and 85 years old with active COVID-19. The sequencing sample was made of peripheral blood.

As DNA, the CDR3 is TGTGCCACCTCTACGGAGATCAACAAGGCAGATACGCAGTATTTT. Residues: CATSTEINKADTQYF. The chain combines TRBV10-3 with TRBJ2-3, with unresolved D. The CDR3 is 15 amino acids. With 10 bases removed from V and 4 bases from J, the gap between germline ends came to 21 bases. From germline, CDR1 is ENHRY and CDR2 SYGVKD.